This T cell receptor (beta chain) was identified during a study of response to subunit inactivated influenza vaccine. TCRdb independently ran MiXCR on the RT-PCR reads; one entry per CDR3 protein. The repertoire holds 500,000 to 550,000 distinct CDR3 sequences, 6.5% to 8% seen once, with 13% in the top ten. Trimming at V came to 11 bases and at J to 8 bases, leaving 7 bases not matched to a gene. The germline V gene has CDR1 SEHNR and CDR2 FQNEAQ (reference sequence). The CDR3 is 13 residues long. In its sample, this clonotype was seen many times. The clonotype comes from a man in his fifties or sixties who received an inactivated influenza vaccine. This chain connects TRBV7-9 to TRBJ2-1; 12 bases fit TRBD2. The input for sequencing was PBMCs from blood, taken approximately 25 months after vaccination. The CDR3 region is CAEGTSGSDEQFF. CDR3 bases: TGTGCCGAAGGGACTAGCGGGTCGGATGAGCAGTTCTTC.